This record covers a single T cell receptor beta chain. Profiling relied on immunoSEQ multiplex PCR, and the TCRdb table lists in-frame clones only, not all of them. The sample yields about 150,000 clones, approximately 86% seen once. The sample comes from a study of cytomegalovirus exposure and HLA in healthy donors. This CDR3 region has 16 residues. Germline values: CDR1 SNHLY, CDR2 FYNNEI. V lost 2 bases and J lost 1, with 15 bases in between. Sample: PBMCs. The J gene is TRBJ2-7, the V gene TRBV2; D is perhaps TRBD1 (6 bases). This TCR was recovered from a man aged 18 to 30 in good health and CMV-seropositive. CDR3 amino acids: CASSESPGVLSYEQYF. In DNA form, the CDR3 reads TGTGCCAGCAGTGAATCCCCAGGGGTCCTTTCCTACGAGCAGTACTTC.